The T cell receptor beta chain described here comes from a study of T cell responses to AZD1222 COVID-19 vaccine. Study details: Timing groups of about 4 and about 12 weeks for second doses were pooled.

Germline CDR1 and CDR2: SQVTM and ANQGSEA. CDR3 length: 14 residues. V lost 6 bases, J lost 7 bases, and 16 bases lay in between. Using immunoSEQ multiplex PCR, the repertoire was profiled, and TCRdb retains in-frame clones only, with some absent. The sample has around 67,000 clones; around 84% are singletons. Study findings and constraints: Seropositive status at baseline applied to only a handful of AZD1222 recipients. Sampled repertoires all dated from after the peak T cell response. Spike-specific TCRs gained breadth and depth after people received two AZD1222 doses.

This clone was observed a few times. Its antigen is unknown. This TCR was recovered from an adult in good health. Sequences were derived from peripheral blood, sampled on day 0 of AZD1222 vaccination. This chain uses TRBV29-1 with TRBJ1-6; a possible D gene is TRBD1 (6 bases). As DNA, the CDR3 is TGCAGCGTGCTGACAGGCGGACGGAATTCACCCCTCCACTTT. Translated: CSVLTGGRNSPLHF.